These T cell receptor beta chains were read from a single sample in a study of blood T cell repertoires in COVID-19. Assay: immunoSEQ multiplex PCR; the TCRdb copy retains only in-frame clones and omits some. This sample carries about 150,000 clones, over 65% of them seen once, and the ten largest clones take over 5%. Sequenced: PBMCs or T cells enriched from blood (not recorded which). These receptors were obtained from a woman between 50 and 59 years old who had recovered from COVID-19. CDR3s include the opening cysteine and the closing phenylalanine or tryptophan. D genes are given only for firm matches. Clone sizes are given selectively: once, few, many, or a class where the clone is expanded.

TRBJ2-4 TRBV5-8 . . TGTGCCAGCAGCCCGGGGGACTCTTTAGCCAAAAACATTCAGTACTTC CASSPGDSLAKNIQYF
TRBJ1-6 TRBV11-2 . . TGTGCCAGCAGCTTAGGTCGGCAGGGTAATTCACCCCTCCACTTT CASSLGRQGNSPLHF
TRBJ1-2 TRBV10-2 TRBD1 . TGCGCCAGCAGTGAGGGAACAGGGGTTATCTATGGCTACACCTTC CASSEGTGVIYGYTF
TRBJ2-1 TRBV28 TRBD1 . TGTGCCAGCAGTTTATGGGCCGGGACAGGGAATTCCAATGAGCAGTTCTTC CASSLWAGTGNSNEQFF
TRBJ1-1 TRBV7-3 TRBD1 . TGTGCCAGCAGCTTAACGGACAGGGGAACTGAAGCTTTCTTT CASSLTDRGTEAFF
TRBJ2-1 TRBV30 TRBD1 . TGTGCCTGGAGGCGGACAGGGGGCCTGAGCTCCTACAATGAGCAGTTCTTC CAWRRTGGLSSYNEQFF
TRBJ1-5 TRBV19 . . TGTGCCAGTAGTATCGGACGGGGGAGCAATCAGCCCCAGCATTTT CASSIGRGSNQPQHF
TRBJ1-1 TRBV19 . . TGTGCCAGTAGTTATTACACTGAAGCTTTCTTT CASSYYTEAFF
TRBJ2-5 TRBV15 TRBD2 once TGTGCCACCAGTCCGGGGGGCCAAGAGACCCAGTACTTC CATSPGGQETQYF
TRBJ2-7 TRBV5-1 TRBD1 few TGCGCCAGCAGCTCCGGGACAGGCTTATACGTCCAGTACTTC CASSSGTGLYVQYF
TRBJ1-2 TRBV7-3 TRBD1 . TGTGCCAGCAGCTCATCCAACAGGGGCGGCTACACCTTC CASSSSNRGGYTF
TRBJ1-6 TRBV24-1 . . TGTGCCACCAGTGATTTGCCCACAGGCCGGGCGACTAATTCACCCCTCCACTTT CATSDLPTGRATNSPLHF
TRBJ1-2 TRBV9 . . TGTGCCAGCAGCCTAGACAGTTATGGCTACACCTTC CASSLDSYGYTF
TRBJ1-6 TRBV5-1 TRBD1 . TGCGCCAGCAGCTTGGCAGGACAGGGGGACTATAATTCACCCCTCCACTTT CASSLAGQGDYNSPLHF
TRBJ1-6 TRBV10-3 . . TGTGCCATCAGAGACACCCTGAAGGATAATTCACCCCTCCACTTT CAIRDTLKDNSPLHF
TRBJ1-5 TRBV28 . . TGTGCCAGCAGTTTACGACAGGCTCAGAATCAGCCCCAGCATTTT CASSLRQAQNQPQHF
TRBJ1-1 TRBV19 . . TGTGCCTCAACCCGGACAACGATGAACACTGAAGCTTTCTTT CASTRTTMNTEAFF
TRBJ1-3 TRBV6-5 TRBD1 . TGTGCCAGCAGTTCAAGCGACAGGGCGGCGGGAAACACCATATATTTT CASSSSDRAAGNTIYF
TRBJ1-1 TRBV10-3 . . TGTGCCATCACCGGGGAATTGAACACTGAAGCTTTCTTT CAITGELNTEAFF
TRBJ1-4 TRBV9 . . TGTGCCAGCAGCCCTCGGGTGGCTAATGAAAAACTGTTTTTT CASSPRVANEKLFF
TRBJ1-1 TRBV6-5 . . TGTGCCAGCAGTTACATCTCGGGCAGGGCAGCTGAAGCTTTCTTT CASSYISGRAAEAFF
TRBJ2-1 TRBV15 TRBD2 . TGTGCCACCAGCAGAGATCACGGAGCGGGAGAGCAGTTCTTC CATSRDHGAGEQFF
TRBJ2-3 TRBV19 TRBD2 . TGTGCCAGTAGTATGGGCGGGAGGGATACGCAGTATTTT CASSMGGRDTQYF
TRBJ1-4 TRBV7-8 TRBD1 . TGTGCCAGCAGGGGGTGGACAGGGCCTAATGAAAAACTGTTTTTT CASRGWTGPNEKLFF
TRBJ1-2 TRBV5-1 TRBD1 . TGCGCCAGCAGCTTCGACAGGGGAAACTATGGCTACACCTTC CASSFDRGNYGYTF
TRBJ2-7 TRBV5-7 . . TGTGCCAGCAGCTTGCGGGGGATCTACGAGCAGTACTTC CASSLRGIYEQYF
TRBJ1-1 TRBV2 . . TGTGCCAGCAGTCCTTGGGGTACGGGGATGAACACTGAAGCTTTCTTT CASSPWGTGMNTEAFF
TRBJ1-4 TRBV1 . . TGCACCAGCAGCCTAACTACGACGGAGCGTAATGAAAAACTGTTTTTT CTSSLTTTERNEKLFF
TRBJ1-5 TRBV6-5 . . TGTGCCAGCAGTTACTCAACAGGGTTCAATCAGCCCCAGCATTTT CASSYSTGFNQPQHF
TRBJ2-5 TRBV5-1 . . TGCGCCAGCAGCTTGGAACTTCGAGAGACCCAGTACTTC CASSLELRETQYF
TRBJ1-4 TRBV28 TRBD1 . TGTGCCAGCAGGAACAGGGGTCTCCCTAATGAAAAACTGTTTTTT CASRNRGLPNEKLFF
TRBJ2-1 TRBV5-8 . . TGTGCCAGCAGCCTGTGGACACGGAACAATGAGCAGTTCTTC CASSLWTRNNEQFF
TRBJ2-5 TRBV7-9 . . TGTGCCAGCAGTTTTGACCTACAAAGGGGGGGAAACCAACAAGAGACCCAGTACTTC CASSFDLQRGGNQQETQYF
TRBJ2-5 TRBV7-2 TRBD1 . TGTGCCAGCAGCTCTAGCAGGGGGTGGGAGACCCAGTACTTC CASSSSRGWETQYF
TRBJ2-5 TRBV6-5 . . TGTGCCAGCAGCAGGGGACTACAAGAGACCCAGTACTTC CASSRGLQETQYF
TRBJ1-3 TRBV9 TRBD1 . TGTGCCAGCAGCAACCAGGGGGATACTGGAAACACCATATATTTT CASSNQGDTGNTIYF
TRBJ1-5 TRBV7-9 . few TGTGCCAGCGGTCGGGTCGATCAGCCCCAGCATTTT CASGRVDQPQHF
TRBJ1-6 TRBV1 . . TGCACCAGCACCCTTGGAGCCCTCCACTTT CTSTLGALHF
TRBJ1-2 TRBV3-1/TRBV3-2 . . TGTGCCAGCAGCCAAGCCCAGGGATCTAATGGCTACACCTTC CASSQAQGSNGYTF
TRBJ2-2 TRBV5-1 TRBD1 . TGCGCCAGCAGCACCGACAGGGTTTTTGAGTTTTTT CASSTDRVFEFF
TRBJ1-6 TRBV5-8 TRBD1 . TGTGCCAGCAGCTTGGGACAGGGTAATTCACCCCTCCACTTT CASSLGQGNSPLHF
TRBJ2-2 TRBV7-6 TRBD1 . TGTGCCAGCAGTCCCCATCGGACAGGGAACACCGGGGAGCTGTTTTTT CASSPHRTGNTGELFF
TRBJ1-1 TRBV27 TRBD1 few TGTGCCAGCACCCCTACAGGGGGAACTGAAGCTTTCTTT CASTPTGGTEAFF
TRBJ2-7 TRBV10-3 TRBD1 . TGTGCCATCAGAACGACAGGGGAGTACGGCGAGCAGTACTTC CAIRTTGEYGEQYF